This is a list of T cell receptor beta chains from one sample in a study of post-analysis software for immune sequencing data. MiXCR, applied by TCRdb to the PCR reads, yields one record per CDR3 protein. The table records 750,000 to 950,000 distinct CDR3 sequences, about 57% of them present only once. What was sequenced was blood. These TCRs come from a girl aged 10-17 years with multiple sclerosis. The CDR3 runs from the conserved cysteine through the conserved F or W. A D gene is named only where the DNA matches it firmly. Size is stated for part of the rows, as once, few or many counts, or as a class when the clone is expanded.

d_call,v_call,clone_size,j_call,cdr3_aa,cdr3_nt
TRBD1,TRBV7-2,-,TRBJ1-5,CASSLGAGGGNQPQHF,TGTGCCAGCAGCTTAGGGGCAGGGGGCGGCAATCAGCCCCAGCATTTT
-,TRBV2,-,TRBJ2-2,CASSDGRYNTGELFF,TGTGCCAGCAGTGACGGCCGGTACAACACCGGGGAGCTGTTTTTT
-,TRBV7-8,many,TRBJ2-5,CASSLVGRAGETQYF,TGTGCCAGCAGCTTAGTGGGACGTGCGGGCGAGACCCAGTACTTC
-,TRBV21-1,many,TRBJ2-5,CASSKDRVQETQYF,TGTGCCAGCAGCAAAGACAGGGTCCAAGAGACCCAGTACTTC
-,TRBV7-9,-,TRBJ2-7,CASSQLTGTGEYEQYF,TGTGCCAGCAGCCAACTTACCGGGACTGGCGAGTACGAGCAGTACTTC
TRBD2,TRBV19,-,TRBJ2-7,CASSIGREQYF,TGTGCCAGTAGTATCGGGAGGGAGCAGTACTTC
-,TRBV5-1,few,TRBJ2-1,CASSPPGKDEQFF,TGCGCCAGCAGCCCCCCGGGGAAGGATGAGCAGTTCTTC
TRBD1,TRBV5-1,-,TRBJ2-7,CASSLEQGGDEQYF,TGCGCCAGCAGCTTGGAACAGGGGGGCGACGAGCAGTACTTC
TRBD2,TRBV5-6,-,TRBJ2-1,CASSLSPSGRGNEQFF,TGTGCCAGCAGCTTGTCCCCTAGCGGGAGGGGTAATGAGCAGTTCTTC
-,TRBV29-1,-,TRBJ1-5,CSVGGAFGQPQHF,TGCAGCGTTGGGGGAGCGTTCGGTCAGCCCCAGCATTTT
TRBD2,TRBV11-2,few,TRBJ2-3,CASSPQRERRDTQYF,TGTGCCAGCAGCCCCCAGCGGGAGCGGAGAGATACGCAGTATTTT
-,TRBV20-1,few,TRBJ2-7,CSASRKGDEQYF,TGCAGTGCTAGCAGAAAGGGTGACGAGCAGTACTTC
-,TRBV4-1,-,TRBJ2-1,CASSQETAIRDEQFF,TGCGCCAGCAGCCAAGAAACTGCTATTAGGGATGAGCAGTTCTTC
-,TRBV9,-,TRBJ2-3,CASTLGPATDTQYF,TGTGCCAGCACCCTTGGACCTGCCACAGATACGCAGTATTTT
TRBD2,TRBV2,-,TRBJ2-5,CASGWGTSVQETQYF,TGTGCCAGCGGCTGGGGGACTAGCGTCCAAGAGACCCAGTACTTC
-,TRBV10-3,-,TRBJ2-3,CAIGGPTRTDTQYF,TGTGCCATCGGGGGGCCTACACGCACAGATACGCAGTATTTT
-,TRBV20-1,-,TRBJ1-2,CSARNDRGGYTF,TGCAGTGCTAGAAATGACCGGGGTGGCTACACCTTC
-,TRBV11-2,-,TRBJ2-7,CASSPVWGPHNEQYF,TGTGCCAGCAGCCCAGTGTGGGGGCCCCACAATGAGCAGTACTTC
TRBD2,TRBV20-1,once,TRBJ2-1,CSAPAPRTAGGPYNEQFF,TGCAGTGCCCCTGCACCCCGAACCGCGGGAGGGCCCTACAATGAGCAGTTCTTC
-,TRBV6-6,-,TRBJ2-5,CVTRGERTQYF,TGTGTCACCCGAGGAGAGAGGACCCAGTACTTC
-,TRBV5-1,-,TRBJ2-7,CASRVSTGTGSSYEQYF,TGCGCCAGCAGGGTTTCCACGGGGACCGGGTCCTCCTACGAGCAGTACTTC
-,TRBV2,-,TRBJ2-7,CASSIQVFYEQYF,TGTGCCAGCAGTATACAGGTCTTCTACGAGCAGTACTTC
-,TRBV27,once,TRBJ2-7,CASSRGGTYKQYF,TGTGCCAGCAGTCGGGGCGGAACCTACAAGCAGTACTTC
-,TRBV7-2,-,TRBJ2-1,CASSFYDTYNEQFF,TGTGCCAGCAGCTTTTACGACACCTACAATGAGCAGTTCTTC
TRBD1,TRBV10-3,-,TRBJ2-7,CAISESGQGGYEQYF,TGTGCCATCAGTGAGTCAGGACAGGGAGGCTACGAGCAGTACTTC
-,TRBV12-3/TRBV12-4,once,TRBJ2-1,CASSSEYNERFF,TGTGCCAGCAGTAGCGAATACAATGAGCGGTTCTTC
TRBD1,TRBV12-3/TRBV12-4,-,TRBJ2-1,CASSSIGTANEQFF,TGTGCCAGCAGTTCCATCGGGACAGCTAATGAGCAGTTCTTC
-,TRBV20-1,-,TRBJ1-5,CSARDTRTGSQPQHF,TGCAGTGCTAGAGATACGAGAACAGGGAGTCAGCCCCAGCATTTT
-,TRBV7-9,-,TRBJ2-7,CASSEGQGRSSYEQYF,TGTGCCAGCAGCGAGGGCCAGGGTCGGAGCTCCTACGAGCAGTACTTC
-,TRBV6-5,-,TRBJ2-7,CASSYWTPGITYEQYF,TGTGCCAGCAGTTACTGGACTCCAGGGATCACCTACGAGCAGTACTTC
-,TRBV12-3/TRBV12-4,-,TRBJ1-2,CASKPPLGGYTF,TGTGCCAGCAAGCCGCCCTTGGGCGGCTACACCTTC
-,TRBV28,few,TRBJ2-1,CASSFGGAHNEQFF,TGTGCCAGCAGTTTTGGGGGGGCCCACAATGAGCAGTTCTTC
TRBD2,TRBV15,-,TRBJ2-1,CATSLAGVIDEQFF,TGTGCCACCAGCCTAGCGGGAGTAATAGATGAGCAGTTCTTC
-,TRBV9,few,TRBJ1-5,CAGSVGGRGEDQPQHF,TGTGCCGGCAGCGTAGGGGGTAGGGGAGAGGATCAGCCCCAGCATTTT
-,TRBV5-1,-,TRBJ1-2,CASSPDTTASTF,TGCGCCAGCAGCCCGGACACGACTGCGAGCACCTTC
-,TRBV20-1,-,TRBJ1-5,CSANGRVDQPQHF,TGCAGTGCTAACGGCAGGGTAGATCAGCCCCAGCATTTT
-,TRBV15,once,TRBJ2-7,CATSRDSPDEQYF,TGTGCCACCAGCAGAGACAGCCCCGACGAGCAGTACTTC
TRBD2,TRBV6-2/TRBV6-3,-,TRBJ2-3,CASSSILAGGRTSTDTQYF,TGTGCCAGCAGTTCTATTCTAGCGGGGGGCCGAACTAGCACAGATACGCAGTATTTT
-,TRBV25-1,-,TRBJ2-1,CASSEYPPDYNSYNEQFF,TGTGCCAGCAGTGAATATCCCCCCGACTACAACTCCTACAATGAGCAGTTCTTC
-,TRBV6-5,-,TRBJ2-5,CASSTPEVRETQYF,TGTGCCAGCAGTACCCCAGAGGTGAGGGAGACCCAGTACTTC
-,TRBV29-1,few,TRBJ2-2,CSVVGETGELFF,TGCAGCGTTGTCGGTGAGACCGGGGAGCTGTTTTTT
-,TRBV30,-,TRBJ1-2,CAWSPTGNYGYTF,TGTGCCTGGAGTCCAACAGGAAACTATGGCTACACCTTC
-,TRBV29-1,-,TRBJ2-1,CSVGAWLSSYNEQFF,TGCAGCGTCGGCGCTTGGTTAAGCTCCTACAATGAGCAGTTCTTC
TRBD2,TRBV6-1,-,TRBJ2-7,CASSEAKLLAAYEQYF,TGTGCCAGCAGTGAAGCCAAGCTGCTAGCGGCCTACGAGCAGTACTTC
-,TRBV21-1,-,TRBJ2-1,CASSSLSGRVYNEQFF,TGTGCCAGCAGCTCTCTTAGCGGGAGGGTCTACAATGAGCAGTTCTTC
TRBD1,TRBV5-1,-,TRBJ2-3,CASSFNRGADTQYF,TGCGCCAGCAGCTTCAACAGGGGGGCCGATACGCAGTATTTT
-,TRBV30,-,TRBJ2-7,CAWSVGHGSSYEQYF,TGTGCCTGGAGTGTTGGCCATGGGAGCTCCTACGAGCAGTACTTC
-,TRBV6-1,few,TRBJ2-1,CASSEARQGEQFF,TGTGCCAGCAGTGAAGCTAGGCAAGGTGAGCAGTTCTTC
-,TRBV18,-,TRBJ1-4,CASSPYQNEKLFF,TGTGCCAGCTCACCGTACCAAAATGAAAAACTGTTTTTT
TRBD1,TRBV3-1,-,TRBJ2-6,CASSQGGTTGGTGANVLTF,TGTGCCAGCAGCCAAGGGGGTACGACAGGGGGTACCGGGGCCAACGTCCTGACTTTC
-,TRBV21-1,-,TRBJ2-4,CASWGGLLAKNIQYF,TGTGCCAGCTGGGGGGGATTGCTAGCCAAAAACATTCAGTACTTC
TRBD2,TRBV5-1,-,TRBJ2-3,CASSLAGLAGGPDTQYF,TGCGCCAGCAGCTTGGCCGGACTAGCGGGAGGACCAGATACGCAGTATTTT
-,TRBV4-2,few,TRBJ1-6,CASSQDIGGLNSPLHF,TGTGCCAGCAGCCAAGATATTGGGGGGTTGAATTCACCCCTCCACTTT
-,TRBV29-1,-,TRBJ1-1,CSAGSLSAFF,TGCAGCGCCGGGAGTTTATCCGCTTTCTTT
-,TRBV27,few,TRBJ2-7,CASSLESKRGPYSYEQYF,TGTGCCAGCAGTTTAGAATCAAAGAGAGGGCCTTACTCCTACGAGCAGTACTTC
TRBD2,TRBV12-3/TRBV12-4,-,TRBJ2-7,CASTQSPSGVYEQYF,TGTGCCAGCACCCAGTCCCCTAGCGGGGTCTACGAGCAGTACTTC
TRBD1,TRBV29-1,-,TRBJ1-2,CSVDDRGSYGYTF,TGCAGCGTTGATGACAGGGGATCCTATGGCTACACCTTC
TRBD1,TRBV7-2,-,TRBJ2-1,CASSLDRGNYNEQFF,TGTGCCAGCAGCTTAGACAGGGGGAACTACAATGAGCAGTTCTTC
-,TRBV14,-,TRBJ2-6,CASSQASLAARSGANVLTF,TGTGCCAGCAGCCAAGCATCTTTAGCAGCCCGCTCTGGGGCCAACGTCCTGACTTTC
-,TRBV7-3,-,TRBJ2-5,CASSLKGGQEEYF,TGTGCCAGCAGCTTAAAGGGCGGGCAGGAGGAGTACTTC